These 10 T cell receptor beta chains were sequenced from one sample in a study of T-cell reconstitution after alpha-beta-depleted transplantation in children. TCRbeta library preparation incorporated unique molecular identifiers. TCRdb reprocessed the PCR reads via MiXCR and lists one record per CDR3 protein. The sample consists of 640,000 or so distinct CDR3 sequences, approximately 17% of them appearing once. Sequenced here: PBMCs from the stem cell graft donor, sampled from the stem cell graft. The source of these receptors is a human donor who donated a stem cell graft to a child with acute myeloid leukemia.

This clonotype was detected a few times. The chain couples TRBV5-1 to TRBJ2-7; the match to TRBD2 covers 7 bases. The CDR3 extends over 16 amino acids. The ends lost 1 base at V and 0 bases at J; junction bases unmatched: 7. Germline V gene lookup returns CDR1 SGHRS and CDR2 YFSETQ. The CDR3 nucleotides are TGCGCCAGCAGCTTGTCTGCGGGGGTCAACTCCTACGAGCAGTACTTC. Translated: CASSLSAGVNSYEQYF. The full variable domain, with the rest looked up from reference TRBV5-1 and TRBJ2-7, is KAGVTQTPRYLIKTRGQQVTLSCSPISGHRSVSWYQQTPGQGLQFLFEYFSETQRNKGNFPGRFSGRQFSNSRSEMNVSTLELGDSALYLCASSLSAGVNSYEQYFGPGTRLTVT.

This clonotype turned up a few times. This rearrangement joins TRBV6-2 or TRBV6-3 to TRBJ2-7; no firm D call. Germline loops: CDR1 MNHEY, CDR2 SVGEGT. The V and J ends lost 0 bases and 3 bases respectively, with 3 bases between them. The CDR3 totals 12 residues. CDR3 loop: CASSYSYYEQYF. For the CDR3, the DNA is TGTGCCAGCAGTTACTCCTACTACGAGCAGTACTTC.

This clonotype was seen more than once but under ten times. V gene TRBV9 combines with J gene TRBJ2-3, with D possibly being TRBD1 or TRBD2 (6 bases each). The V end lost 0 bases, the J end lost 6 bases, and 17 bases lay between the germline ends. The CDR3 sequence is 16 residues long. Germline lookup yields CDR1 SGDLS and CDR2 YYNGEE. CDR3 loop: CASSVVGGPAGDTQYF. Here the CDR3 DNA reads TGTGCCAGCAGCGTAGTAGGGGGGCCCGCTGGCGATACGCAGTATTTT.

In this sample, this clonotype turned up a few times. The chain has TRBV20-1 and TRBJ2-1; perhaps D is TRBD1 or TRBD2 (5 bases each). Deletions cut 5 bases from V and 5 bases from J, with 10 bases between. The germline V gene encodes CDR1 DFQATT and CDR2 SNEGSKA (reference sequence). CDR3 length: 12 residues. CDR3 nucleotides: TGCAGTGCTCTGGGACGGAACAATGAGCAGTTCTTC. It encodes CSALGRNNEQFF.

This clonotype occurred many times. The chain joins TRBV29-1 to TRBJ1-1, with D unresolved. Between the trimmed V and J ends, which lost 4 bases and 6 bases, there was a span of 12 bases. The CDR3 loop spans 12 amino acids. CDR1 SQVTM and CDR2 ANQGSEA come from the germline V gene. The CDR3 DNA reads TGCAGCGTTGGACGTGAGAGCTCTGAAGCTTTCTTT. Protein: CSVGRESSEAFF.

This clonotype was seen repeatedly, ten times or more. The junction departs from germline at one end; a sequencing error may be responsible. The V call is TRBV7-9, the J call TRBJ2-1; 15 bases align to TRBD2. CDR1 and CDR2 (germline): SEHNR, FQNEAQ (reference sequence). The CDR3 has 17 amino acids. The CDR3 loop reads CASRWTSGGASDNEQFF. The CDR3 DNA is TGTGCCAGCAGATGGACTAGCGGGGGGGCCTCCGACAATGAGCAGTTCTTC.

There are a few counts of this clonotype. The chain carries TRBV7-2 and TRBJ2-7; tentatively, D is TRBD1 or TRBD2 (5 bases each). CDR3 size: 15 residues. V was trimmed by 5 bases and J by 3 bases, leaving 17 bases between them. The germline V gene has CDR1 SGHTA and CDR2 FQGNSA. The CDR3 protein is CASSPQPGRYYEQYF. The CDR3 region has the DNA TGTGCCAGCAGCCCGCAGCCGGGACGGTACTACGAGCAGTACTTC. The variable domain in full, with the rest retrieved from reference TRBV7-2 and TRBJ2-7, is GAGVSQSPSNKVTEKGKDVELRCDPISGHTALYWYRQSLGQGLEFLIYFQGNSAPDKSGLPSDRFSAERTGGSVSTLTIQRTQQEDSAVYLCASSPQPGRYYEQYFGPGTRLTVT.

This chain uses TRBV7-2 with TRBJ1-2; D unresolved. Germline lookup yields CDR1 SGHTA and CDR2 FQGNSA. V was trimmed by 5 bases and J by 3 bases, leaving 22 bases between them. The CDR3 is 17 amino acids. This chain's CDR3 is CASSPPPGPGLDYGYTF. CDR3 nucleotides: TGTGCCAGCAGCCCTCCCCCCGGGCCCGGCCTTGACTATGGCTACACCTTC.

This clonotype was seen only once. One end of the junction varies from germline; a read error may be responsible. The chain couples TRBV10-3 to TRBJ2-7; 12 bases are shared with TRBD1. From germline, CDR1 is ENHRY and CDR2 SYGVKD. The CDR3 has 15 amino acids. CDR3 nucleotides: TGTGCCATCAGTCCGGGACAGGGGGCCTCCAACGAGCAGTACTTC. Its translation is CAISPGQGASNEQYF.

The table lists this clonotype with many counts. The chain combines TRBV7-2 with TRBJ2-7; 10 bases line up with TRBD1. The trim removed 2 bases at V and 0 bases at J, leaving 1 base unmatched. Germline CDR1 is SGHTA and CDR2 is FQGNSA. CDR3 length: 15 amino acids. CDR3 region: CASSLRTGGSYEQYV. CDR3 DNA sequence: TGTGCCAGCAGCTTAAGGACAGGGGGCTCCTACGAGCAGTACGTC.